A selection of T cell receptor beta chains follows, all from one sample in a study of technical replicates of blood from a few donors. Using immunoSEQ multiplex PCR, the repertoire was profiled, and TCRdb retains in-frame clones only, with some absent. The data show more than 65,000 clones, with nearly 96% seen just once and 0.3% to 0.45% held by the top ten. Sequences were obtained from T cells isolated from PBMCs. These receptors originate from a human donor in good health. Both conserved end residues are part of each CDR3. A D gene is named only where the DNA matches it firmly. Some rows have no size entry. The others give once, few or many, or a class for an expanded clone.

clone size	V gene	J gene	D gene	CDR3 protein	CDR3 DNA
NA	TRBV25-1	TRBJ1-2	NA	CASSVGRDYGYTF	TGTGCCAGCAGTGTTGGGAGAGACTATGGCTACACCTTC
NA	TRBV4-2	TRBJ2-7	NA	CASSQDSRGNEQYF	TGTGCCAGCAGCCAAGACTCCAGGGGAAACGAGCAGTACTTC
NA	TRBV6-6	TRBJ1-2	TRBD1	CASTKDRDGYTF	TGTGCCAGCACCAAAGACAGGGACGGCTACACCTTC
NA	TRBV6-5	TRBJ2-1	NA	CASSRQVSYNEQFF	TGTGCCAGCAGTAGGCAGGTCTCCTACAATGAGCAGTTCTTC
NA	TRBV5-1	TRBJ1-1	NA	CASSLSVVSEAFF	TGCGCCAGCAGCTTGAGCGTGGTGTCTGAAGCTTTCTTT
NA	TRBV28	TRBJ2-5	NA	CASSFPQGGQETQYF	TGTGCCAGCAGTTTCCCCCAGGGTGGACAAGAGACCCAGTACTTC
NA	TRBV21-1	TRBJ1-1	NA	CASSKVKGQPEAFF	TGTGCCAGCAGCAAAGTTAAGGGGCAGCCTGAAGCTTTCTTT
NA	TRBV7-2	TRBJ2-3	NA	CASSLEASASTDTQYF	TGTGCCAGCAGCTTAGAAGCTAGCGCTAGCACAGATACGCAGTATTTT
NA	TRBV11-2	TRBJ2-1	TRBD2	CASSFRTRSNEQFF	TGTGCCAGCAGCTTCCGGACTAGATCAAATGAGCAGTTCTTC
NA	TRBV6-5	TRBJ2-3	NA	CASSYSISGRGDTQYF	TGTGCCAGCAGTTACTCGATCTCCGGGAGAGGGGATACGCAGTATTTT
NA	TRBV4-1	TRBJ1-4	TRBD1	CASSHLIGGSEKLFF	TGCGCCAGCAGCCACCTCATAGGGGGCAGCGAAAAACTGTTTTTT
NA	TRBV29-1	TRBJ1-2	NA	CSVTGGDGPPYGYTF	TGCAGCGTGACCGGGGGGGACGGACCCCCCTATGGCTACACCTTC
NA	TRBV7-6	TRBJ2-7	TRBD2	CASSSRYGTSSYEQYF	TGTGCCAGCAGCTCCCGGTACGGGACTAGCTCCTACGAGCAGTACTTC
NA	TRBV9	TRBJ2-2	NA	CASSPSSIGGELFF	TGTGCCAGCAGCCCTTCTAGTATTGGCGGGGAGCTGTTTTTT
NA	TRBV25-1	TRBJ2-5	NA	CASSEFGGSLETQYF	TGTGCCAGCAGTGAATTCGGGGGATCTTTGGAGACCCAGTACTTC
few	TRBV5-6	TRBJ2-1	NA	CASSLGGDNEQFF	TGTGCCAGCAGCTTGGGGGGGGACAATGAGCAGTTCTTC
once	TRBV30	TRBJ2-7	TRBD1	CAWSTGGYEQYF	TGTGCCTGGAGTACAGGGGGATACGAGCAGTACTTC
NA	TRBV6-5	TRBJ1-1	TRBD1	CASSPDLTGVHEAFF	TGTGCCAGCAGTCCGGACTTGACAGGGGTGCATGAAGCTTTCTTT
NA	TRBV4-3	TRBJ2-2	NA	CASSGVRGLFANTGELFF	TGCGCCAGCAGCGGAGTACGAGGATTGTTCGCGAACACCGGGGAGCTGTTTTTT
NA	TRBV19	TRBJ2-3	NA	CASSQLGRDTQYF	TGTGCCAGTAGTCAACTAGGGCGGGATACGCAGTATTTT
NA	TRBV4-2	TRBJ1-5	NA	CASSQETASNQPQHF	TGTGCCAGCAGCCAAGAGACAGCTAGCAATCAGCCCCAGCATTTT
NA	TRBV7-2	TRBJ2-7	TRBD2	CASSLVAGAYEQYF	TGTGCCAGCAGCTTAGTAGCGGGGGCCTACGAGCAGTACTTC
NA	TRBV30	TRBJ1-2	NA	CAWSVLIPDYGYTF	TGTGCCTGGAGTGTACTGATCCCGGACTATGGCTACACCTTC